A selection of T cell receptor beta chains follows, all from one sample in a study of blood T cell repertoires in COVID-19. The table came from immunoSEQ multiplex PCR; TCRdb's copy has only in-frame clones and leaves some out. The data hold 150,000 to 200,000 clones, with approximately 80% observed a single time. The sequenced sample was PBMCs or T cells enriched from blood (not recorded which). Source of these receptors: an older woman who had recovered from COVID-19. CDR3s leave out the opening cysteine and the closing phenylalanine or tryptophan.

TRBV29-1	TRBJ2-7	SVWVQGSSYEQY
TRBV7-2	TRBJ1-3	ASSSPQQGSPGNTIY
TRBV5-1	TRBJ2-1	ASSLGLAALNEQF
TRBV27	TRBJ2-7	ASSSWASPEQY
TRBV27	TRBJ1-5	ASRSGTVSNQPQH
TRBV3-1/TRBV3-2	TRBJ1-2	ASSLRGLGYT
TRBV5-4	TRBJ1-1	ASSLGGRADTEAF
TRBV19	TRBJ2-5	ASSPNRGQETQY
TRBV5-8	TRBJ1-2	ASSLKTETFYGYT
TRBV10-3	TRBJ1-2	AITEGGNNYGYT
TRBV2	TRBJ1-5	ASSDATGLNQPQH
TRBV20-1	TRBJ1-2	STTVNYGYT
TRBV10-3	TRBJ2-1	AISESVGGAYNEQF
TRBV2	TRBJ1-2	ASRGGQANYGYT
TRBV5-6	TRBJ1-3	AGAEAGGSSGNTIY
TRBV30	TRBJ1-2	AWSRDRPYGYT
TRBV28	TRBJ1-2	ASSSGVYGYT
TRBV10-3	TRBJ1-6	AIRGGVHNSPLH
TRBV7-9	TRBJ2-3	ASSMGLVFGLASSDTQY
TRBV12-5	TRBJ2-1	ASGKGLAGVYEQF
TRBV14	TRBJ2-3	ASSRLAGGSTDTQY
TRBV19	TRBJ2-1	ASSIETSGRGNEQF
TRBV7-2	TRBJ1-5	ASSIGQGHQPQH
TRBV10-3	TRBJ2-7	AISETGLGGNYEQY
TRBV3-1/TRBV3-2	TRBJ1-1	ASSQSPRVGGTEAF
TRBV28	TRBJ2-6	ASYPRGPGANVLT
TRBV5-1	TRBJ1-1	ASSYGVGTNTEAF
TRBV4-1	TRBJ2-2	ASSQVTNADTGELF
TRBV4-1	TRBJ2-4	ASSLMGLAKNIQY
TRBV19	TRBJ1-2	ASRNPLKTGHGYT
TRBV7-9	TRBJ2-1	ASSPTGDSYNEQF
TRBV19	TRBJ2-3	ASSIQGGFWDTQY
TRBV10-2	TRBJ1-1	ASGEGVDTEAF
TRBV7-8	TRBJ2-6	ASSLYHPTSGANVLT
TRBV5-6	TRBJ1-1	ASSLGLDGTEAF
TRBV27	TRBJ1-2	ASSLSGGRGGYT
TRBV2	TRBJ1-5	ASTRGAGQPQH
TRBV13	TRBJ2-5	ASSLRTSGIQETQY
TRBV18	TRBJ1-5	ASSPGGGQPQH
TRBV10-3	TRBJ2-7	AIRQDVYEQY
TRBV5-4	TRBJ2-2	ASSLGTGGTGELF
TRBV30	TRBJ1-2	AWSHTGQGNYGYT
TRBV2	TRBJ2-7	ASKGRLAGGSYEQY
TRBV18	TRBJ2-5	ASSPRETQY
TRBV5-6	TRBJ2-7	ASSLRTGVNYEQY
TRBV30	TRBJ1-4	AWSVQGNEKLF
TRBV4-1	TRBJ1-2	ASSQQRGRQYGYT
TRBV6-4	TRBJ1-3	ASSGTGSGNTIY
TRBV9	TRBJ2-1	ASSADLSSYNEQF
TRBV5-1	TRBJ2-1	ASMRDRVTNEQF
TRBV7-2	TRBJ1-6	ASSLEGYNSPLH
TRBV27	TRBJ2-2	ASSSTGWNTGELF
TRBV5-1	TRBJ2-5	ASSPRDRETQY
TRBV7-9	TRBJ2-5	ASSLGVMETQY
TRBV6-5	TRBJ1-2	ASSYSSANYGYT
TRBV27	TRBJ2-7	ASSLRYSGSEEQY
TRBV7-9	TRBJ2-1	ASSFTSGEQF
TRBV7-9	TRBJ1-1	ASSLGGTVSATEAF
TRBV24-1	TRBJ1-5	ATPNPRGINQPQH
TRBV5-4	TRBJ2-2	ASSLGLANTGELF